The sample holds many counts of the clone carrying this TCR beta chain. Its target is not known. The data are from a study of T cells in Graves' hyperthyroidism and ophthalmopathy. The CDR3 totals 14 residues. The germline CDR1 and CDR2 sequences are SGHVS and FNYEAQ. The ends were cut back, 3 bases at V and 0 bases at J, with 9 bases in the middle. Study-level findings and limits: Ophthalmopathy onset followed model prediction by a median roughly 6 months.

The authors deemed Graves' hyperthyroidism stable absent ophthalmopathy progression within 18 months. Participants, patients aged 18 to 65, had newly diagnosed hyperthyroidism with a duration under 2 months. Cells are PBMCs isolated from around 9.4 ml of fresh blood. Amplified regions were TCR beta CDR3 sequences from RNA transcripts. With the HTBI primer set, the TCR CDR3 went through a first round of RT-PCR. TCRdb re-analysed the multiplex PCR reads in MiXCR, keeping a single row per CDR3 protein. The table has about 840,000 distinct CDR3 sequences, approximately 40% seen once. The chain recombines TRBV7-6 with TRBJ2-7; D not certain. The sequence was obtained from a man younger than 35 with Graves' hyperthyroidism. The sequenced sample consisted of blood. CDR3 loop: CASSLGTDSYEQYF. The CDR3 DNA sequence: TGTGCCAGCAGCTTGGGTACGGACTCCTACGAGCAGTACTTC.